The clone carrying this T cell receptor beta chain was recorded at least ten times. MiXCR, applied by TCRdb to the RT-PCR reads, yields one record per CDR3 protein. Of about 170,000 distinct CDR3 sequences listed, less than 15% were seen once; the top ten hold approximately 30%. This entry comes from a study of response to subunit inactivated influenza vaccine. Trimming stripped 0 bases from V and 4 bases from J, with 19 bases between. CDR3 size: 16 residues. Germline V CDR1 and CDR2: SQVTM, ANQGSEA. The same sample was also used in a study of T cells expressing NK-cell markers. From that study: The cDNA for TCR beta came from 5'RACE template switching with UMIs. Dominance of the CD3+CD56-NKG2C+ fraction by these clonotypes also held in four donors.

The sequence derives from a man aged 45-60 years who received an inactivated influenza vaccine. The J gene is TRBJ2-7, the V gene TRBV29-1; D might be TRBD1 or TRBD2, each matching 6 bases. Here the sequenced sample was CD8+ T cells sorted from PBMCs, taken approximately 13 days after vaccination. The CDR3 spells CSVEDPGDTSGYEQYF. CDR3 coding DNA: TGCAGCGTTGAAGATCCGGGGGACACCTCGGGATACGAGCAGTACTTC.